The 20 T cell receptor beta chains presented below share a single source sample, sequenced in a study of blood T cell repertoires in COVID-19 (dated by TCRdb to 2018 to 2021). The library was made by the immunoSEQ multiplex PCR assay. TCRdb's version of the immuneACCESS table is confined to in-frame rearrangements and falls short of the full clone set. An unresolved V gene accounts for under half of the shortfall where checked; the remainder is of unknown origin. Recorded for this sample are some 240,000 clones; 84% of them occurred a single time. Over 1.2% of the sample belongs to the ten largest clones. The sequenced material came from peripheral blood. The receptors here all came from a woman aged 40 to 50 who had recovered from COVID-19.

The chain carries TRBV5-1 and TRBJ2-3; D ambiguous. V lost 4 bases and J lost 3, with 3 bases in between. Germline V gene sequence: CDR1 SGHRS, CDR2 YFSETQ. The CDR3 runs to 11 residues. CDR3 loop: CASSQTDTQYF. CDR3 nucleotide sequence: TGCGCCAGCAGCCAAACAGATACGCAGTATTTT.

In its sample, this clone was seen once. V and J are TRBV7-2 and TRBJ2-3; 13 bases align to TRBD2. CDR1 is SGHTA, CDR2 FQGNSA, per germline. The V gene end was trimmed by 5 bases and the J gene end by 8 bases; junction bases not matched to a gene: 13. The CDR3 sequence is 17 residues long. The CDR3 region has the DNA TGTGCCAGCAGCATCGGACTAGCGGGGGCTCAAAGTGGTACGCAGTATTTT. Translating it yields CASSIGLAGAQSGTQYF.

J is TRBJ1-1 and V is TRBV19, with D perhaps TRBD1 (6 bases). Germline CDR1 is LNHDA and CDR2 is SQIVND (reference sequence). V was clipped by 7 bases and J by 5 bases, with 20 bases between them. The CDR3 sequence is 15 residues long. Here the CDR3 DNA reads TGTGCCAGTACGGGGACATGGGCGACCGGTACTGAAGCTTTCTTT. Its translation: CASTGTWATGTEAFF.

This chain uses TRBV3-1 (or the pseudogene TRBV3-2) with TRBJ2-3; 8 positions match TRBD2. Germline V gene data show CDR1 as LGHDT and CDR2 as YNNKEL (reference sequence). Unmatched junction bases numbered 14, after V lost 4 bases and J lost 2 bases. The CDR3 contains 18 residues. The CDR3 nucleotides read TGTGCCAGCAGCCCAATGGTCGGGGGGGGACTTAACACAGATACGCAGTATTTT. Translation: CASSPMVGGGLNTDTQYF.

This clone was counted ten times or more. CDR3 in amino acids: CASSQYAGEDYGYTF. CDR3 in DNA: TGCGCCAGCAGCCAGTATGCGGGGGAGGACTATGGCTACACCTTC. The chain is built from TRBV4-3 and TRBJ1-2, with TRBD1 as a possible D gene (5 bases). The germline V gene encodes CDR1 LGHNA and CDR2 YSLEER. Trimming shortened V by 3 bases and J by 3 bases, and 14 bases separated the two germline ends. CDR3 length: 15 residues.

This clone has only a few counts. At one boundary the junction diverges from the germline segment, which might be a read error. The CDR3 loop reads CASRLLPGTSGGYTF. Written as DNA, the CDR3 is TGTGCCAGCCGTTTGCTTCCCGGGACATCGGGTGGCTACACCTTC. The chain employs TRBV28 and TRBJ1-2; D is possibly TRBD1 (6 bases). This CDR3 has 15 amino acids. Germline CDR1 reads MDHEN; CDR2 reads SYDVKM.

The genes are TRBV23-1 and TRBJ2-5; 7 nucleotides match TRBD1. TRBV23-1 is an open reading frame whose function is uncertain. This CDR3 contains 14 residues. With 8 bases clipped from V and 1 base from J, the junction kept 7 bases outside the gene matches. CDR3: CASGIGQAQETQYF. In DNA form, the CDR3 reads TGCGCCAGCGGTATCGGACAGGCCCAAGAGACCCAGTACTTC.

The chain combines TRBV19 with TRBJ1-5; TRBD1 agrees at 8 bases. V lost 6 bases and J lost 4; bases outside the gene matches: 8. Per the germline V gene, CDR1 is LNHDA and CDR2 is SQIVND (reference sequence). The CDR3 length is 15 residues. The CDR3 nucleotides read TGTGCCAGTAGGACCACAGGGGGGGAAAATCAGCCCCAGCATTTT. This codes for CASRTTGGENQPQHF.

This chain connects TRBV30 to TRBJ1-2; D gene unclear. Germline assignment: CDR1 GTSNPN and CDR2 SVGIG (reference sequence). The CDR3 is 12 residues long. V was pared by 0 bases and J by 10 bases, with 12 bases between. In DNA form, the CDR3 reads TGTGCCTGGAGTGTATCCAGGTACGTCTACACCTTC. Its translation: CAWSVSRYVYTF. The whole variable domain, remainder taken from reference TRBV30 and TRBJ1-2, is SQTIHQWPATLVQPVGSPLSLECTVEGTSNPNLYWYRQAAGRGLQLLFYSVGIGQISSEVPQNLSASRPQDRQFILSSKKLLLSDSGFYLCAWSVSRYVYTFGSGTRLTVV.

This chain joins TRBV12-3 or TRBV12-4 and TRBJ1-5; tentative D call: TRBD1 (6 bases). V lost 6 bases, J lost 6 bases, and 12 bases lay in between. The CDR3 is 13 residues long. CDR3 coding DNA: TGTGCCAGCAGATCAGGGGAGGGTCAGCCCCAGCATTTT. Translating it yields CASRSGEGQPQHF.

The chain recombines TRBV19 with TRBJ2-2; TRBD1 aligns across 11 bases. CDR3 size: 16 residues. Germline trimming cut 5 bases from V and 4 bases from J; bases unmatched to any gene: 6. Germline values: CDR1 LNHDA, CDR2 SQIVND (reference sequence). CDR3 nucleotides: TGTGCCAGTAGTGTGGGACAGGGGGTCTTCACCGGGGAGCTGTTTTTT. Its translation is CASSVGQGVFTGELFF.

The CDR3 loop is CASSLRAGWANEQFF. As DNA, the CDR3 is TGTGCCAGCAGCTTACGGGCAGGGTGGGCCAATGAGCAGTTCTTC. The chain has TRBV11-3 and TRBJ2-1; possibly TRBD1 for D (5 bases). The CDR3 spans 15 residues. Trimming took off 2 bases at V and 6 bases at J, with 14 bases between the two ends. Germline loops: CDR1 SGHNT, CDR2 YENEEA.

This clone was found once. The chain combines TRBV11-3 with TRBJ1-3; 7 bases are shared with TRBD1. The CDR3 spans 16 residues. CDR1 SGHNT and CDR2 YENEEA come from the germline V gene. After removal of 2 bases from V and 0 bases from J, the junction contained 4 bases not matched to a gene. The CDR3 DNA is TGTGCCAGCAGCTTATTTGGGACAGACTCTGGAAACACCATATATTTT. Translation: CASSLFGTDSGNTIYF.

V gene TRBV6-5 combines with J gene TRBJ1-2; TRBD1 agrees at 8 bases. The CDR3 covers 14 residues. Trimming at V came to 6 bases and at J to 7 bases, leaving 10 bases not matched to a gene. Germline assignment: CDR1 MNHEY and CDR2 SVGAGI. CDR3: CASRNYQGAVGYTF. The CDR3 bases are TGTGCCAGCAGAAACTACCAGGGGGCTGTTGGCTACACCTTC.

The V and J genes are TRBV9 and TRBJ1-2, with D perhaps matching TRBD1 (6 bases). This CDR3 is built from 15 residues. In germline, CDR1 is SGDLS, CDR2 YYNGEE. Trimming removed 1 base at V and 8 bases at J, with 18 bases between. The CDR3 nucleotides are TGTGCCAGCAGCGTACCGCGCACAGGGAATGGCGGCTACACCTTC. This encodes CASSVPRTGNGGYTF.

The chain carries TRBV6-4 and TRBJ2-1; 11 bases are a match to TRBD1. The V gene's germline CDR1 is MRHNA and CDR2 SNTAGT. V lost 3 bases and J lost 7; bases outside the gene matches: 5. CDR3 length equals 15 residues. CDR3 in amino acids: CASSEDGTGGNEQFF. CDR3 DNA: TGTGCCAGCAGTGAGGACGGGACAGGGGGGAATGAGCAGTTCTTC.

This clone was detected only once. The chain is built from TRBV19 and TRBJ2-2; the match to TRBD2 covers 9 bases. This CDR3 region has 16 residues. Germline CDR1 and CDR2: LNHDA and SQIVND (reference sequence). Unmatched junction bases numbered 14, after V lost 7 bases and J lost 8 bases. The CDR3: CASTQRELAGAGELFF. DNA for the CDR3: TGTGCCAGTACCCAAAGGGAACTAGCGGGTGCGGGGGAGCTGTTTTTT.

The chain is built from TRBV5-1 and TRBJ2-5; D perhaps matches TRBD2 (5 bases). V was shortened by 3 bases and J by 4 bases, with 13 bases between the two germline ends. The CDR3 extends over 14 amino acids. From germline, CDR1 is SGHRS and CDR2 YFSETQ. The CDR3: CASSWTGVGETQYF. As DNA, the CDR3 is TGCGCCAGCAGCTGGACTGGCGTCGGAGAGACCCAGTACTTC. The whole variable domain, remainder taken from reference TRBV5-1 and TRBJ2-5, is KAGVTQTPRYLIKTRGQQVTLSCSPISGHRSVSWYQQTPGQGLQFLFEYFSETQRNKGNFPGRFSGRQFSNSRSEMNVSTLELGDSALYLCASSWTGVGETQYFGPGTRLLVL.

The CDR3 reads CASSTGQLNTEAFF. Written as DNA, the CDR3 is TGCGCCAGCAGCACAGGACAGTTGAACACTGAAGCTTTCTTT. V is TRBV5-1 and J is TRBJ1-1, with D possibly matching TRBD1 (6 bases). Germline loops: CDR1 SGHRS, CDR2 YFSETQ. There are 14 residues in the CDR3. V lost 4 bases and J 0 bases, leaving 10 bases between the germline ends.

The chain is built from TRBV4-3 and TRBJ2-3, with 8 bases that match TRBD2. Unmatched junction bases numbered 5, after V lost 0 bases and J lost 6 bases. Germline assignment: CDR1 LGHNA and CDR2 YSLEER. This CDR3 is 15 amino acids long. The CDR3 coding sequence is TGCGCCAGCAGCCAAGACCGGGAGGGGGACGATACGCAGTATTTT. Its translation is CASSQDREGDDTQYF.